This T cell receptor beta chain was retrieved from a study of CD8+ T cells in alopecia areata. Study-wide points: Sequence data from scalp samples additionally include resident alphabeta T cells of normal skin. Between patients, shared TCR sequences were less clear than in mice. This was possibly due in part to HLA diversity in the patient population. Researchers report lesional scalp, most notably alopecia totalis/universalis, outstripped normal scalp in clonality.

Sequencing used cDNA as its template, made by extracting RNA and reverse transcribing it. Method: immunoSEQ multiplex PCR; TCRdb's copy keeps in-frame clones and lacks some. The top ten hold roughly 9% of the sample, which has around 100,000 clones, 55% seen once. The table lists this clone with a count of one. Its target is unknown. The CDR3 loop spans 13 amino acids. Germline V CDR1 and CDR2: LGHNA, YSLEER. Trimming removed 1 base from V and 3 bases from J, with 7 bases in between. Sequencing was performed on CD4+ T cells sorted from blood. The rearrangement joins TRBV4-3 to TRBJ2-7, with unresolved D. This TCR came from a human donor in good health. The CDR3 nucleotides read TGCGCCAGCAGCCAAGGGAGTTACTACGAGCAGTACTTC. Translation gives CASSQGSYYEQYF.